These 10 T cell receptor beta chains were sequenced from one sample in a study of cytomegalovirus exposure and HLA in healthy donors. PCR was performed using 60 Vbeta and 13 Jbeta primers. Produced via immunoSEQ multiplex PCR; TCRdb's table is partial and in-frame only. Counted here are 150,000 to 200,000 clones, around 83% occurring once; the ten biggest clones make up around 1.7%. Sequencing was done on a sample of PBMCs. The receptors originated from a man aged 50 or older in good health and CMV-seronegative.

The gene calls are TRBV19 and TRBJ2-1; TRBD2 matches at 9 bases. The ends lost 8 bases at V and 5 bases at J; junction bases unmatched: 7. From germline, CDR1 is LNHDA and CDR2 SQIVND (reference sequence). This CDR3 contains 14 residues. The CDR3 sequence: CASQEGGGDNEQFF. The CDR3 nucleotides read TGTGCCAGTCAGGAGGGCGGGGGGGACAATGAGCAGTTCTTC.

The V call is TRBV19, the J call TRBJ1-5, with D possibly TRBD1 on 6 matching bases. Germline-derived CDR1 and CDR2 are LNHDA and SQIVND (reference sequence). The CDR3 consists of 16 residues. The germline V and J ends were trimmed by 3 bases and 0 bases, with 12 bases remaining between them. DNA for the CDR3: TGTGCCAGTAGTATCTCAGGGGCTTATAGCAATCAGCCCCAGCATTTT. It is translated as CASSISGAYSNQPQHF. The full variable domain, in which reference TRBV19 and TRBJ1-5 provide the parts outside the CDR3, is DGGITQSPKYLFRKEGQNVTLSCEQNLNHDAMYWYRQDPGQGLRLIYYSQIVNDFQKGDIAEGYSVSREKKESFPLTVTSAQKNPTAFYLCASSISGAYSNQPQHFGDGTRLSIL.

J is TRBJ2-4 and V is TRBV11-2; TRBD1 might be the D (6 bases). Germline V gives CDR1 SGHAT, CDR2 FQNNGV. The CDR3 contains 17 residues. V shed 5 bases and J shed 3 bases, with 20 bases lying between them. The chain's CDR3 is CASSPGVPSGFKNIQYF. The CDR3 bases are TGTGCCAGCAGCCCAGGGGTCCCGTCAGGGTTCAAAAACATTCAGTACTTC. Full variable domain (missing parts from reference TRBV11-2 and TRBJ2-4): EAGVAQSPRYKIIEKRQSVAFWCNPISGHATLYWYQQILGQGPKLLIQFQNNGVVDDSQLPKDRFSAERLKGVDSTLKIQPAKLEDSAVYLCASSPGVPSGFKNIQYFGAGTRLSVL.

The chain recombines TRBV9 with TRBJ1-6; 9 nucleotides align to TRBD1. The germline gives CDR1 SGDLS, CDR2 YYNGEE. Germline trimming cut 5 bases from V and 5 bases from J; bases unmatched to any gene: 5. This CDR3 spans 15 amino acids. This chain's CDR3 is CASRPGQGHNSPLHF. The CDR3 DNA sequence: TGTGCCAGCAGACCGGGACAGGGCCATAATTCACCCCTCCACTTT.

The V call is TRBV30, the J call TRBJ2-3, with 7 bases lining up with TRBD2. Germline CDR1 reads GTSNPN; CDR2 reads SVGIG (reference sequence). Trimming cost V 5 bases and J 2 bases; bases outside gene matches: 4. This CDR3 has 13 amino acids. CDR3 protein: CAWSGGYTDTQYF. CDR3 coding DNA: TGTGCCTGGTCGGGGGGATACACAGATACGCAGTATTTT.

This CDR3 reads CASSFRGFNYGYTF. Written as DNA, the CDR3 is TGTGCCAGCAGCTTCAGGGGGTTTAACTATGGCTACACCTTC. The chain uses TRBV11-2 and TRBJ1-2; 7 bases agree with TRBD1. CDR1 SGHAT and CDR2 FQNNGV come from the germline V gene. The CDR3 extends over 14 amino acids. J was trimmed by 1 base and V by 3 bases; bases with no gene match: 2.

This clone was seen a handful of times. The chain recombines TRBV5-1 with TRBJ1-1, with D perhaps matching TRBD1 (6 bases). There are 16 residues in the CDR3. The V gene's germline CDR1 is SGHRS and CDR2 YFSETQ. Trimming cost V 0 bases and J 0 bases, with 12 bases left between them. The CDR3 DNA sequence: TGCGCCAGCAGCTTGGCTGTGGACAGTTTGAACACTGAAGCTTTCTTT. Protein sequence: CASSLAVDSLNTEAFF.

This chain joins TRBV5-1 and TRBJ2-3; 7 bases line up with TRBD2. V lost 0 bases and J lost 3; bases outside the gene matches: 7. There are 16 residues in the CDR3. CDR1 is SGHRS and CDR2 is YFSETQ in the germline V gene. The CDR3, as DNA: TGCGCCAGCAGCTTGGGGACTAGTGAATTGACAGATACGCAGTATTTT. Protein sequence: CASSLGTSELTDTQYF. Supplemented by reference TRBV5-1 and TRBJ2-3, the full variable domain reads KAGVTQTPRYLIKTRGQQVTLSCSPISGHRSVSWYQQTPGQGLQFLFEYFSETQRNKGNFPGRFSGRQFSNSRSEMNVSTLELGDSALYLCASSLGTSELTDTQYFGPGTRLTVL.

The chain combines TRBV30 with TRBJ1-4; TRBD1 is a possible D gene (6 bases). The CDR3 loop spans 13 amino acids. The V end lost 4 bases, the J end lost 10 bases, and 16 bases lay between the germline ends. Germline lookup yields CDR1 GTSNPN and CDR2 SVGIG (reference sequence). The CDR3, as DNA: TGTGCCTGGACGAGACAGGAGTTCGGAAAACTGTTTTTT. Translation gives CAWTRQEFGKLFF.

This clone was picked up a small number of times. The chain uses TRBV11-2 and TRBJ1-5; a possible D gene is TRBD1 (6 bases). This CDR3 is 13 amino acids long. CDR1 SGHAT and CDR2 FQNNGV come from the germline V gene. Trimming cost V 5 bases and J 6 bases, with 11 bases left between them. This chain's CDR3 is CASSPEQGQPQHF. In nucleotides, the CDR3 is TGTGCCAGCAGCCCGGAACAGGGTCAGCCCCAGCATTTT.